These 30 T cell receptor beta chains were all obtained from the same sample, sequenced in a study of vaccination and CD4 T cells after COVID-19. The antigens of these receptors remain unknown. The Oncomine TCR Beta short-read assay was what sequenced the DNA obtained from cultured CD4+ T cells. Using its own MiXCR run on the PCR reads, TCRdb lists one record per CDR3 protein. The profile covers about 17,000 distinct CDR3 sequences, with around 45% appearing a single time and about a fifth taken by the ten largest. Treatment denoted: roughly ten-day PBMC culture with coronavirus spike peptide pools or control peptides (ViraFEST assay). The source material was CD4+ T cells from blood, cultured in vitro, sampled before SARS-CoV-2 vaccination. All receptors derive from a human donor who received a COVID-19 vaccine.

CDR3 DNA sequence: TGTGCCAGCAGCACCGGCAGCGGGTCTTTGTCGACCCAGTACTTC. Protein sequence: CASSTGSGSLSTQYF. The J gene is TRBJ2-5, the V gene TRBV5-4, with D possibly TRBD2 on 6 matching bases. Germline CDR1 and CDR2: SGHNT and YYREEE (reference sequence). V lost 4 bases, J lost 7 bases, and 20 bases lay in between. The CDR3 has 15 amino acids.

This clonotype was picked up a small number of times. This rearrangement joins TRBV7-2 to TRBJ2-7; perhaps TRBD2 as D (6 bases). Trimming left V 5 bases short and J 2 bases short, with 16 bases between. Germline V gene data show CDR1 as SGHTA and CDR2 as FQGNSA. The CDR3 contains 15 residues. The CDR3 spells CASSPVGGETYEQYF. The CDR3 DNA reads TGTGCCAGCAGCCCGGTAGGAGGGGAAACCTACGAGCAGTACTTC.

This sequence joins TRBV30 and TRBJ1-2; possibly TRBD1 for D (6 bases). Trimming removed 2 bases at V and 4 bases at J, with 17 bases between. The CDR3 is made up of 15 amino acids. Germline CDR1 GTSNPN, CDR2 SVGIG (reference sequence). The CDR3 nucleotides are TGTGCCTGGAGTTCCCAGGGGAAGACTACCTATGGCTACACCTTC. Translated, it gives CAWSSQGKTTYGYTF.

V gene TRBV2 combines with J gene TRBJ2-3; 7 bases map to TRBD1. Trimming at V came to 4 bases and at J to 5 bases, leaving 12 bases not matched to a gene. The CDR3 length is 16 residues. Germline loops: CDR1 SNHLY, CDR2 FYNNEI. The CDR3 spells CASSGVQGLGEDTQYF. The CDR3, as DNA: TGTGCCAGCAGTGGGGTACAGGGGTTGGGTGAAGATACGCAGTATTTT.

The V and J genes are TRBV24-1 and TRBJ1-2; TRBD1 might be the D (5 bases). V was shortened by 2 bases and J by 1 base, with 10 bases between the two germline ends. Germline lookup yields CDR1 KGHDR and CDR2 SFDVKD. CDR3 size: 15 residues. The CDR3 sequence is CATSDSRAVNYGYTF. CDR3 DNA: TGTGCCACCAGTGATTCCAGGGCTGTTAACTATGGCTACACCTTC.

The chain employs TRBV24-1 and TRBJ1-2, with D perhaps matching TRBD1 (5 bases). The CDR3 is 15 residues long. V lost 5 bases and J lost 3, with 15 bases in between. CDR1 and CDR2 (germline): KGHDR, SFDVKD. Here the CDR3 DNA reads TGTGCCACCAGTGGGGGCACGGGGGGGGACTATGGCTACACCTTC. Protein: CATSGGTGGDYGYTF.

V gene TRBV2 combines with J gene TRBJ2-3, with TRBD2 matching over 7 bases. Unmatched junction bases numbered 21, after V lost 4 bases and J lost 2 bases. Germline loops: CDR1 SNHLY, CDR2 FYNNEI. The length of the CDR3 is 20 residues. The CDR3 loop reads CASSVILGGGYLPSTDTQYF. The CDR3, as DNA: TGTGCCAGCAGTGTGATTCTAGGCGGGGGATACCTACCCTCCACAGATACGCAGTATTTT.

J is TRBJ2-1 and V is TRBV27; 9 bases align to TRBD2. Per germline, CDR1 MNHEY and CDR2 SMNVEV (reference sequence). The J segment lost 0 bases and the V segment lost 6 bases, leaving 15 bases of the junction unmatched. This CDR3 comprises 19 residues. The CDR3 region has the DNA TGTGCCAGCAGCCGCCGGAGAGGGACTAGCTCCAGCTCCTACAATGAGCAGTTCTTC. This gives the protein CASSRRRGTSSSSYNEQFF.

This chain uses TRBV30 with TRBJ1-2; D is ambiguous. Germline CDR1 and CDR2: GTSNPN and SVGIG (reference sequence). V lost 1 base and J 7 bases, leaving 16 bases between the germline ends. The CDR3 sequence is 14 residues long. The DNA for the CDR3 is TGTGCCTGGAGTGCGATACCTTCTGTTGGTGGCTACACCTTC. Protein sequence: CAWSAIPSVGGYTF.

The V and J genes are TRBV14 and TRBJ2-1; D is unresolved. With 0 bases removed from V and 9 bases from J, the gap between germline ends came to 9 bases. CDR1 SGHDN and CDR2 FVKESK come from the germline V gene. CDR3 length: 13 residues. CDR3 region: CASSQDLGFEQFF. In DNA, the CDR3 is TGTGCCAGCAGCCAAGATCTAGGGTTTGAGCAGTTCTTC. Full variable domain (rest looked up from reference TRBV14 and TRBJ2-1): EAGVTQFPSHSVIEKGQTVTLRCDPISGHDNLYWYRRVMGKEIKFLLHFVKESKQDESGMPNNRFLAERTGGTYSTLKVQPAELEDSGVYFCASSQDLGFEQFFGPGTRLTVL.

The V and J genes are TRBV20-1 and TRBJ2-2, with TRBD2 matching over 8 bases. This CDR3 contains 14 residues. Looked up from germline, CDR1 is DFQATT and CDR2 is SNEGSKA (reference sequence). The V and J ends lost 1 base and 7 bases, in that order; junction bases with no gene match: 5. Written as DNA, the CDR3 is TGCAGTGCTAGAGCGGGGGGGCAGAGCGGGGAGCTGTTTTTT. Translated, it gives CSARAGGQSGELFF.

The table lists this clonotype with a count of one. V and J are TRBV12-3 or TRBV12-4 and TRBJ1-2; D is unresolved. Between the trimmed V and J ends, which lost 2 bases and 7 bases, there was a span of 14 bases. The CDR3 has 14 residues. The chain's CDR3 is CASSLSPASPGYTF. DNA of the CDR3: TGTGCCAGCAGTTTATCCCCGGCGTCCCCTGGCTACACCTTC.

V gene TRBV30 combines with J gene TRBJ1-2, with 7 bases matching TRBD1. V lost 5 bases to trimming and J lost 7 bases; unmatched junction nucleotides: 10. This CDR3 is built from 13 residues. Germline loops: CDR1 GTSNPN, CDR2 SVGIG (reference sequence). CDR3 loop: CAWRTGVLSGYTF. DNA of the CDR3: TGTGCCTGGCGGACAGGCGTACTTTCTGGCTACACCTTC. Drawing the rest from reference TRBV30 and TRBJ1-2, the complete variable domain is SQTIHQWPATLVQPVGSPLSLECTVEGTSNPNLYWYRQAAGRGLQLLFYSVGIGQISSEVPQNLSASRPQDRQFILSSKKLLLSDSGFYLCAWRTGVLSGYTFGSGTRLTVV.

This chain's CDR3 is CASSLERGRNQPQHF. The CDR3 coding sequence is TGTGCCAGCAGCTTGGAGCGGGGCAGAAATCAGCCCCAGCATTTT. The V and J genes are TRBV11-2 and TRBJ1-5, with TRBD1 as a possible D gene (5 bases). The CDR3 length is 15 residues. Germline V gives CDR1 SGHAT, CDR2 FQNNGV. The V end was cut by 3 bases, the J end by 4 bases, with 13 bases between.

This clonotype was picked up one time. At one end the junction does not follow the germline gene, possibly because of a read error. V usage is TRBV6-1 and J usage is TRBJ1-1; TRBD1 matches 10 bases. From germline, CDR1 is MNHNS and CDR2 SASEGT. This CDR3 contains 14 residues. CDR3 coding DNA: TGTGCCAGCAGTGAAGGGACAGGGGGATTTCGGTCTTACTTT. This sequence encodes CASSEGTGGFRSYF.

This clonotype occurred a few times. The rearrangement joins TRBV20-1 to TRBJ2-7; TRBD2 matches at 11 bases. Germline V gene data show CDR1 as DFQATT and CDR2 as SNEGSKA (reference sequence). With 5 bases clipped from V and 2 bases from J, the junction kept 5 bases outside the gene matches. The CDR3 is 14 amino acids. The CDR3 here is CSALPGLAAYEQYF. CDR3 DNA: TGCAGTGCTTTGCCGGGACTAGCGGCCTACGAGCAGTACTTC.

This clonotype was picked up a small number of times. The chain has TRBV20-1 and TRBJ1-2; 9 nucleotides match TRBD1. The ends lost 6 bases at V and 0 bases at J; junction bases unmatched: 5. Germline V gene sequence: CDR1 DFQATT, CDR2 SNEGSKA (reference sequence). This CDR3 is built from 14 residues. CDR3 DNA sequence: TGCAGTGCAACCGGGACAGGGACTAACTATGGCTACACCTTC. This sequence encodes CSATGTGTNYGYTF.

This clonotype has a handful of counts. The gene calls are TRBV7-2 and TRBJ1-5, with 9 bases that match TRBD1. Germline lookup yields CDR1 SGHTA and CDR2 FQGNSA. The V segment lost 2 bases and the J segment 5 bases; nucleotides outside the gene matches: 4. The CDR3 spans 15 residues. CDR3 sequence: CASSLTGGKYQPQHF. Written as DNA, the CDR3 is TGTGCCAGCAGCTTAACAGGGGGCAAGTATCAGCCCCAGCATTTT.

This clonotype was observed a handful of times. CDR3 DNA sequence: TGCAGTGCTCAGGACTTGAGGAATCAGCCCCAGCATTTT. Its translation: CSAQDLRNQPQHF. This sequence joins TRBV20-1 and TRBJ1-5; D gene uncertain. The germline V gene encodes CDR1 DFQATT and CDR2 SNEGSKA (reference sequence). The CDR3 runs to 13 residues. Trimming cost V 5 bases and J 4 bases, with 12 bases left between them.

V is TRBV7-6 and J is TRBJ2-1; no clear D gene. CDR1 is SGHVS and CDR2 is FNYEAQ in the germline V gene. This CDR3 region has 13 residues. V was trimmed by 4 bases and J by 5 bases, leaving 9 bases between them. The chain's CDR3 is CASSYRPDNEQFF. The CDR3 DNA reads as TGTGCCAGCAGCTACCGCCCTGACAATGAGCAGTTCTTC. Supplemented by reference TRBV7-6 and TRBJ2-1, the full variable domain reads GAGVSQSPRYKVTKRGQDVALRCDPISGHVSLYWYRQALGQGPEFLTYFNYEAQQDKSGLPNDRFSAERPEGSISTLTIQRTEQRDSAMYRCASSYRPDNEQFFGPGTRLTVL.

This chain links TRBV6-2 or TRBV6-3 with TRBJ2-1, with 7 positions matching TRBD2. After removal of 7 bases from V and 4 bases from J, the junction contained 4 bases not matched to a gene. This CDR3 has 13 residues. Germline V gene data show CDR1 as MNHEY and CDR2 as SVGEGT. In nucleotides, the CDR3 is TGTGCCAGCAACCTAGCGGCGTACAATGAGCAGTTCTTC. Translating gives CASNLAAYNEQFF.

The chain links TRBV27 to TRBJ2-2; possibly TRBD1 for D (5 bases). The CDR3 length is 14 residues. Trimming stripped 2 bases from V and 2 bases from J, with 6 bases between. CDR1 and CDR2 from the germline V gene are MNHEY and SMNVEV (reference sequence). The CDR3 sequence: CASSLGQNTGELFF. The CDR3 DNA reads as TGTGCCAGCAGTTTAGGACAAAACACCGGGGAGCTGTTTTTT.

The CDR3 sequence is CASSKAGLKANNEQFF. The CDR3 region has the DNA TGTGCCAGTAGTAAAGCGGGACTGAAGGCTAACAATGAGCAGTTCTTC. The chain links TRBV19 to TRBJ2-1, with 7 bases identical to TRBD2. The length of the CDR3 is 16 residues. The V gene end was trimmed by 4 bases and the J gene end by 5 bases; junction bases not matched to a gene: 11. Germline V gene lookup returns CDR1 LNHDA and CDR2 SQIVND (reference sequence).

The rearrangement links TRBV10-1 to TRBJ2-3; D perhaps matches TRBD1 (6 bases). Per germline, CDR1 WNHNN and CDR2 SYGVQD (reference sequence). The length of the CDR3 is 14 residues. The germline V and J ends were trimmed by 5 bases and 0 bases, with 9 bases remaining between them. The CDR3 DNA sequence: TGCGCCAGCAGTACAGGGTTAAGCACAGATACGCAGTATTTT. It yields the protein CASSTGLSTDTQYF.

The chain links TRBV20-1 to TRBJ2-7; no clear D. CDR3 length equals 15 residues. Germline V gene data show CDR1 as DFQATT and CDR2 as SNEGSKA (reference sequence). V lost 0 bases and J lost 0, with 12 bases in between. The CDR3 sequence is CSARDGLPVSYEQYF. As DNA, the CDR3 is TGCAGTGCTAGAGATGGCCTCCCGGTCTCCTACGAGCAGTACTTC.

The genes are TRBV19 and TRBJ2-1; 8 nucleotides align to TRBD2. Germline V gene data show CDR1 as LNHDA and CDR2 as SQIVND (reference sequence). With V trimmed by 3 bases and J by 4 bases, 2 bases remained unmatched. The CDR3 length is 14 residues. In DNA form, the CDR3 reads TGTGCCAGTAGTATGAAGCGGGGGTACAATGAGCAGTTCTTC. Its translation is CASSMKRGYNEQFF.

V and J are TRBV12-3 or TRBV12-4 and TRBJ1-2, with a possible D match to TRBD1 (6 bases). Deletions cut 7 bases from V and 5 bases from J, with 11 bases between. This CDR3 has 12 amino acids. The CDR3 region is CASIKGVYGYTF. The CDR3 DNA is TGTGCCAGCATCAAGGGGGTTTATGGCTACACCTTC.

This clonotype showed up just a few times. This sequence joins TRBV6-5 and TRBJ2-3, with unresolved D. Germline CDR1 and CDR2: MNHEY and SVGAGI. V lost 2 bases and J 0 bases, leaving 9 bases between the germline ends. The CDR3 runs to 15 residues. CDR3 amino acids: CASSYRTASTDTQYF. Written as DNA, the CDR3 is TGTGCCAGCAGTTACCGGACGGCTAGCACAGATACGCAGTATTTT.

CDR3 nucleotides: TGTGCCAGTAAATACAATGGACAGGGTAAAGGCTACACCTTC. Protein product: CASKYNGQGKGYTF. The chain recombines TRBV19 with TRBJ1-2, with 8 bases aligning to TRBD1. The germline CDR1 and CDR2 sequences are LNHDA and SQIVND (reference sequence). Trimming cost V 7 bases and J 8 bases; bases outside gene matches: 12. CDR3 length: 14 amino acids.

The V call is TRBV1, the J call TRBJ2-5; TRBD2 reflects the table's D call only, with no check against the DNA. TRBV1 is a pseudogene. The CDR3 loop spans 16 amino acids. The DNA of the CDR3 is TGCACCAGCAGCCAAGAGGGACTAGAAACCCAAGAGACCCAGTACTTC. Amino acid sequence: CTSSQEGLETQETQYF.